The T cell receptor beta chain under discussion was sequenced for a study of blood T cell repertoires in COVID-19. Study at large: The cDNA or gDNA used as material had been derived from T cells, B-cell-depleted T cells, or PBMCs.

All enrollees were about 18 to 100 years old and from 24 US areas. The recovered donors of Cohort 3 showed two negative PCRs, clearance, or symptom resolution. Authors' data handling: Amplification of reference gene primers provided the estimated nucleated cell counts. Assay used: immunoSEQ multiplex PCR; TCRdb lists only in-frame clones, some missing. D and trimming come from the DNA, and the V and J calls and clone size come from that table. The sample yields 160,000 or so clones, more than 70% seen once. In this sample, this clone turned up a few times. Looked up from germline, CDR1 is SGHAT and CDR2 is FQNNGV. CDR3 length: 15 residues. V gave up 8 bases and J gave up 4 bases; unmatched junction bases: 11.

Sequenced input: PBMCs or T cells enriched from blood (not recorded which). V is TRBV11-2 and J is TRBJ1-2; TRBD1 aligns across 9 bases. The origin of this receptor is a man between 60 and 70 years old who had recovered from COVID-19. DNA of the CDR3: TGTGCCAGCTCGCCAAGCCCGACAGGGGGCTATGGCTACACCTTC. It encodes CASSPSPTGGYGYTF.